The rows below give T cell receptor beta chains drawn from one sample of a study of blood T cell repertoires in COVID-19. Only in-frame clones appear in the TCRdb table, and some are missing; sequencing was by immunoSEQ multiplex PCR. The data contain hundreds of thousands of clones, approximately 86% of them seen just once; the ten biggest clones take up around 3.9%. The sequencing input was peripheral blood. These receptors came from a woman aged 45 to 65 with active or convalescent COVID-19. CDR3s include the opening cysteine and the closing phenylalanine or tryptophan. D genes are given only for firm matches. Size tells how often a clone was seen (once, few, many) or the class of an expanded clone, and some rows leave it out.

size	V	D	J	DNA	CDR3
few	TRBV5-1	-	TRBJ1-1	TGCGCCAGCAGCTTCCAAGCGAGAACCCAGGGCAACACTGAAGCTTTCTTT	CASSFQARTQGNTEAFF
-	TRBV9	TRBD1	TRBJ1-1	TGTGCCAGCAGCCCTGACAGGGGGCGCCCGGGCACTGAAGCTTTCTTT	CASSPDRGRPGTEAFF
-	TRBV7-9	TRBD2	TRBJ2-2	TGTGCCAGCTCCTCAGGCGGGGGGGCGCATGGGGAGCTGTTTTTT	CASSSGGGAHGELFF
-	TRBV7-2	TRBD1	TRBJ1-2	TGTGCCAGCAGCCCACAGACAGGGGGAGGCTATGGCTACACCTTC	CASSPQTGGGYGYTF
many	TRBV5-1	-	TRBJ1-2	TGCGCCAGCAGCCCCTCAGTAACAGGGACCTACACCTTC	CASSPSVTGTYTF
-	TRBV19	TRBD1	TRBJ2-7	TGTGCCACCGCCAGGGGACAGGGGAATCGGATCTACGAGCAGTACTTC	CATARGQGNRIYEQYF
-	TRBV4-1	-	TRBJ1-2	TGCGCCAGCAGCCAAGATCCTGGACAGTATGGCTACACCTTC	CASSQDPGQYGYTF
-	TRBV19	TRBD2	TRBJ2-1	TGTGCCAGTAGTATTACTAGCGGGAGGGCCCCGTACAATGAGCAGTTCTTC	CASSITSGRAPYNEQFF
-	TRBV29-1	-	TRBJ2-1	TGCAGCGCCCGGACGGGGAGCTCCTACAATGAGCAGTTCTTC	CSARTGSSYNEQFF
-	TRBV5-1	-	TRBJ2-5	TGCGCCAGCAGCCCACAGGGTCAGGAGACCCAGTACTTC	CASSPQGQETQYF
-	TRBV9	TRBD1	TRBJ1-2	TGTGCCAGCAGCCCATTCAGGGGGAATGGCTACACCTTC	CASSPFRGNGYTF
-	TRBV19	TRBD1	TRBJ1-5	TGTGCCAGTAGTGCGCACCGGGACAGGGGGAATCAGCCCCAGCATTTT	CASSAHRDRGNQPQHF
-	TRBV6-5	TRBD2	TRBJ2-7	TGTGCCACCAATCGCGGCGGGGGAGGCTACGAGCAGTACTTC	CATNRGGGGYEQYF
-	TRBV19	TRBD1	TRBJ1-6	TGTGCCGTCGGCTCAGGGGGAAGCTCCTATAATTCACCCCTCCACTTT	CAVGSGGSSYNSPLHF
-	TRBV9	TRBD2	TRBJ2-7	TGTGCCAGCAGCGTAGACCCCCCGGCGGGAGCAAGGGACGAGCAGTACTTC	CASSVDPPAGARDEQYF
-	TRBV7-9	-	TRBJ1-1	TGTGCCAGCAGCTTACAACTCAGGCCTGAAGCTTTCTTT	CASSLQLRPEAFF
-	TRBV28	TRBD1	TRBJ1-2	TGTGCCAGCAGTCAGCGACAGGGGGCAGCTAACTATGGCTACACCTTC	CASSQRQGAANYGYTF
-	TRBV29-1	-	TRBJ2-7	TGCAGCGTTGGACCTAGCTCCTACGAGCAGTACTTC	CSVGPSSYEQYF
-	TRBV3-1/TRBV3-2	-	TRBJ2-5	TGTGCCAGCAGCTCTTTTGCAGGTCCCCTCCAAGAGACCCAGTACTTC	CASSSFAGPLQETQYF
-	TRBV7-3	TRBD2	TRBJ2-1	TGTGCCAGCAGCTCGGGGAGCGGGAGATTACAGTTCTTC	CASSSGSGRLQFF
-	TRBV6-5	-	TRBJ2-2	TGTGCCAGCCGACAGGTTGTTGAGACCGGGGAGCTGTTTTTT	CASRQVVETGELFF
-	TRBV10-3	TRBD1	TRBJ1-1	TGTGCTACAGGGGTTCTAAGGAACACTGAAGCTTTCTTT	CATGVLRNTEAFF
-	TRBV28	-	TRBJ1-2	TGTGCCACCTACACTACTATGTTCTACACCTTC	CATYTTMFYTF
-	TRBV19	TRBD1	TRBJ1-5	TGTGCCAGTAGTGGCACAGGGGGCCAGCCCCAGCATTTT	CASSGTGGQPQHF
-	TRBV5-6	-	TRBJ1-2	TGTGCCAGCAGGCGCACTGGAGTTGTTAACTATGGCTACACCTTC	CASRRTGVVNYGYTF
-	TRBV28	TRBD2	TRBJ2-2	TGTGCCAGCAGTTTACCGACTAGCGGGAGGGCCTACGGGGAGCTGTTTTTT	CASSLPTSGRAYGELFF